The sequence of this T cell receptor beta chain was determined in a study of post-analysis software for immune sequencing data (dated by TCRdb to about 2015). For context, the study as a whole: Disease courses on record covered relapsing-remitting, secondary progressive and progressive-relapsing multiple sclerosis, though some patients had no subtype annotation. The patient repertoires were set against under 12 previously published healthy control repertoires from donors whose ages ranged from 6 to 25 years. A subset of samples was prepared in parallel using single-end sample barcoding, then pooled and co-amplified after Illumina adapter ligation.

To demonstrate the VDJtools post-analysis software, TCR beta repertoires were profiled from the peripheral blood of about 13 young patients with multiple sclerosis. The patients with multiple sclerosis were children and adolescents between roughly 6 and 17 years of age. CDR1 and CDR2 are read off the germline V gene as SGHVS and FQNEAQ. The CDR3 has 14 amino acids, counting the end cysteine and phenylalanine. The entry retains the CDR3 DNA only, 42 bases that are in frame from base 1. V sheds 5 bases and J sheds 4 bases, leaving 14 bases between their ends. Beyond this particular receptor, the publication reports: Direct clustering with F measure revealed strong co-clustering of samples prepared in the same batch, which led to a batch-effect correction. Compared with controls, multiple sclerosis patients had significantly lower normalized Chao1 diversity, a finding suggesting substantial peripheral T-cell clonal expansion. Four to six TRBV segments, including TRBV5-6, TRBV5-1 and TRBV20-1, were significantly more frequent in patients than controls. The control group was slightly older than the multiple sclerosis patient group.

Preparation of the library involved PCR. Sequencing relied on an Illumina HiSeq 2500. Unique molecular identifiers were incorporated into TCR beta cDNA libraries to reduce PCR and sequencing biases. Per 1 to 10 million input T cells, some 500,000 cDNA molecules were obtained, such that each molecule approximated one T cell. Patient libraries were prepared and sequenced with the same protocol used for the earlier healthy control dataset. Samples belonging to the same batch were prepared together, multiplexed and sequenced on a shared HiSeq lane. The original methods were these. Raw barcoded reads were processed with MIGEC, and single-read molecular identifier groups were discarded before consensus assembly and CDR3 extraction. Clonotype tables were post-analysed with VDJtools, normalizing diversity by down-sampling all datasets to the smallest sample size. To correct batch-related cross-sample contamination, repertoire overlap clustering matched CDR3 amino acid sequences but not nucleotide sequences. In-frame beta chains were kept once TCRdb had trimmed the public reads at Q25 with fastp and called clones with MiXCR. Each entry is one CDR3 protein sequence, shown with its most common DNA and genes. These V and J calls originate from TCRdb's pipeline instead of the authors' own analysis. The sample table lists more than 450,000 distinct CDR3 sequences, about 40% of them with a count of one. The top ten hold more than 1.5% of the sample.

About this clonotype: What antigen it recognizes has not been identified. No base quality values were provided; no much bigger clone lies one nucleotide off.

This clonotype was obtained from a girl between 10 and 17 years old with multiple sclerosis. The chain joins TRBV7-8 to TRBJ2-5; TRBD2 is a possible D gene, resting on 6 matching bases. The source material was blood. Read as DNA, the sequence is TGTGCCAGCAGCCCCGTGGGGGGAGGAGAGACCCAGTACTTC. This gives the protein CASSPVGGGETQYF. Outside the CDR3, residues come from the reference TRBV7-8 and TRBJ2-5 proteins, so the full variable domain is: GAGVSQSPRYKVAKRGQDVALRCDPISGHVSLFWYQQALGQGPEFLTYFQNEAQLDKSGLPSDRFFAERPEGSVSTLKIQRTQQEDSAVYLCASSPVGGGETQYFGPGTRLLVL.